This TCR beta chain was profiled in a study of blood T cells in healthy people across ages. Study-level points and caveats: Unsorted PBMC material precluded a definitive naive versus antigen-experienced comparison. Donors of long life had a larger count of naive CD4+ cells and greater diversity than aged donors.

For this clonotype: Its specificity is not known.

The second PCR ran about 6 to 12 cycles with a sample-barcoded 5' primer and J-beta primers. Through a template-switch adaptor with 12 random nucleotides, each cDNA molecule received a tag. Via MiXCR, TCRdb re-called the 5' RACE reads, giving one row per CDR3 protein. The profile shows hundreds of thousands of distinct CDR3 sequences, roughly three fifths of them singletons. Samples each had at least 6 micrograms of total RNA extracted. The CDR3 sequence is 18 residues long. V was trimmed by 3 bases and J by 1 base, leaving 22 bases between them. The germline V gene encodes CDR1 SGHTA and CDR2 FQGNSA.

V usage is TRBV7-2 and J usage is TRBJ2-7; unclear D gene. Sequenced: blood. This clonotype originated in a man in his forties in good health. Here the CDR3 reads CASSFAPLSVRMSYEQYF. The CDR3 coding sequence is TGTGCCAGCAGCTTTGCCCCCCTTAGTGTAAGGATGTCCTACGAGCAGTACTTC.